This T cell receptor (beta chain) was found in a study of shared clonotypes between healthy human individuals. Study conclusions and caveats: It was expected that sequencing depth would affect clonotype sharing among donors. Among the subsets, naive ones generally showed larger estimated richness than memory ones. Represented genetic and exposure-history diversity was restricted by having few donors. Clonotype sharing across a few donors was observed for 5% to 6.5% of naive CD4 clonotypes.

J gave up 2 bases and V 8 bases, and 4 bases lay outside the gene matches. CDR1 and CDR2 from the germline V gene are SNHLY and FYNNEI. The CDR3 contains 13 residues. As to this clone: Antigen: not known.

TCRdb's copy holds only in-frame clones and misses some; the assay was immunoSEQ multiplex PCR. The sample consists of 2 million to 2.5 million clones, under 97% of them appearing once. V and J are TRBV2 and TRBJ1-2; 8 bases are a match to TRBD1. The sample was naive CD4+ T cells sorted from blood. As to subset: CD45RA+ positively selected. The receptor comes from a man younger than 35 in good health. The CDR3 is CASQRTGNYGYTF. The CDR3 nucleotides read TGTGCCAGCCAGAGGACAGGGAACTATGGCTACACCTTC.